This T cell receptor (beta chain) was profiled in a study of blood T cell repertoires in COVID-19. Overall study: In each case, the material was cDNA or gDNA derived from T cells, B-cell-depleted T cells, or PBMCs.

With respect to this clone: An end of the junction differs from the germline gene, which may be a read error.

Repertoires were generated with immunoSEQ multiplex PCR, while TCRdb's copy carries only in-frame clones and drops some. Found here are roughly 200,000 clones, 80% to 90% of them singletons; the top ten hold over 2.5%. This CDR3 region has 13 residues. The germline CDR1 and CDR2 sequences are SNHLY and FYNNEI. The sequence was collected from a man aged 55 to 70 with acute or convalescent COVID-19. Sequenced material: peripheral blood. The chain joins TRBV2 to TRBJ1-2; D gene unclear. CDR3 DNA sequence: TGTGCCGGCAGCACTAACCCTAACTATGGCTACACCTTC. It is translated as CAGSTNPNYGYTF.